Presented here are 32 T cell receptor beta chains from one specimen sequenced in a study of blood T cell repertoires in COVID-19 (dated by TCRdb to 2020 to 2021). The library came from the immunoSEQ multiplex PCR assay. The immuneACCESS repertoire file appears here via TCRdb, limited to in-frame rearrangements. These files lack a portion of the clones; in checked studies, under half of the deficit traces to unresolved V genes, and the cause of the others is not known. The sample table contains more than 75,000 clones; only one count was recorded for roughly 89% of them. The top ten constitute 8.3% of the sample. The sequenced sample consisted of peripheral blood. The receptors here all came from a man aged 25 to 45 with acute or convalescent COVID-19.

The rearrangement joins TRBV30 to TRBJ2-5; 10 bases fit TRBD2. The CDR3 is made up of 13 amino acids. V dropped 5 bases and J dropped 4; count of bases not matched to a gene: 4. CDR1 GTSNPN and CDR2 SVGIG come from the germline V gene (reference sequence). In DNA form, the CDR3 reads TGTGCCTGGGATAGCGGGAGGAGAGAGACCCAGTACTTC. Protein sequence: CAWDSGRRETQYF.

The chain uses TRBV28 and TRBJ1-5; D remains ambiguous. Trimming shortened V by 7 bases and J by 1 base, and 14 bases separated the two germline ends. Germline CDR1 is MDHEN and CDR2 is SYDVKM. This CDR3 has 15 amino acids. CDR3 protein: CASNPPGSSNQPQHF. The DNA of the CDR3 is TGTGCCAGCAACCCCCCAGGCTCGAGCAATCAGCCCCAGCATTTT.

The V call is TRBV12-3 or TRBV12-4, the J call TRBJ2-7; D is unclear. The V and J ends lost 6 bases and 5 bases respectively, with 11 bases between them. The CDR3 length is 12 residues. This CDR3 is CASSQSLHEQYF. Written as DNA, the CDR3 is TGTGCCAGCAGCCAATCCCTACACGAGCAGTACTTC.

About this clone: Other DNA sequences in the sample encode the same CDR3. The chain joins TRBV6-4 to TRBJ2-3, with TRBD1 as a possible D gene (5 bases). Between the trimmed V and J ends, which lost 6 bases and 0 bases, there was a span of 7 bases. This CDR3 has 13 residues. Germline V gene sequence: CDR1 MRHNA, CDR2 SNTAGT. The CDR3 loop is CASSRTSTDTQYF. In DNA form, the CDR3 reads TGTGCCAGCAGCCGGACAAGCACAGATACGCAGTATTTT.

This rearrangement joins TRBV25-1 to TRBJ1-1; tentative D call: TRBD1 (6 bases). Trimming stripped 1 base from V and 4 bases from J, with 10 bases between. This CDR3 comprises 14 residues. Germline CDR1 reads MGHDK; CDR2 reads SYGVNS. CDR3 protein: CASSESNRATEAFF. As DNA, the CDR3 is TGTGCCAGCAGTGAATCGAACAGGGCCACTGAAGCTTTCTTT.

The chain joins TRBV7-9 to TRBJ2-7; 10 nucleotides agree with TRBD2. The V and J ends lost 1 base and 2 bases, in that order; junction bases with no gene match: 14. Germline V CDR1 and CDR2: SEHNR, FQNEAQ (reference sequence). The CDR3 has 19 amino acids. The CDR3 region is CASSLGFPGLALTPYEQYF. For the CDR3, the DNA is TGTGCCAGCAGCTTAGGATTCCCGGGACTAGCGCTCACTCCCTACGAGCAGTACTTC.

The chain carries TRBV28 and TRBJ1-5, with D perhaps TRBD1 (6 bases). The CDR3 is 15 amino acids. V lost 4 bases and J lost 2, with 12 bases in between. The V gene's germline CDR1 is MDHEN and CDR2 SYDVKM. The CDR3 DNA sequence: TGTGCCAGCAGTTCCCCAGGGGTGGGCAATCAGCCCCAGCATTTT. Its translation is CASSSPGVGNQPQHF.

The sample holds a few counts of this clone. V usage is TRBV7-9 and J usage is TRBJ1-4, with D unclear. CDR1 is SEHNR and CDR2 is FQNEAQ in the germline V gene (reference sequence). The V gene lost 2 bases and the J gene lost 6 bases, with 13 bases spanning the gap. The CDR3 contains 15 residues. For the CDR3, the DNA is TGTGCCAGCAGCTTAAATTCGGTGTCGGATGAAAAACTGTTTTTT. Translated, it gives CASSLNSVSDEKLFF.

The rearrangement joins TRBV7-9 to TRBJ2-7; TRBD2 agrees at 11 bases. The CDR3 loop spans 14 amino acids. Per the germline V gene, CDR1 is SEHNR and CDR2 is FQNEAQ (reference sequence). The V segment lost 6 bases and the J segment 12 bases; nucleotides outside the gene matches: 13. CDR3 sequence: CASSFSTSGGGTYF. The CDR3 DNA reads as TGTGCCAGCAGTTTCTCTACTAGCGGGGGTGGGACGTACTTC. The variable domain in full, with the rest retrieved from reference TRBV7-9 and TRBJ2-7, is DTGVSQNPRHKITKRGQNVTFRCDPISEHNRLYWYRQTLGQGPEFLTYFQNEAQLEKSRLLSDRFSAERPKGSFSTLEIQRTEQGDSAMYLCASSFSTSGGGTYFGPGTRLTVT.

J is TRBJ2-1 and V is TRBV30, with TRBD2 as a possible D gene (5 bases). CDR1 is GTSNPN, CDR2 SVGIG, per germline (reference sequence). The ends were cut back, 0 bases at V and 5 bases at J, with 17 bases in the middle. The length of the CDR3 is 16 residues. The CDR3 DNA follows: TGTGCCTGGAGTGTCCCATATGCGAGCGGACACAATGAGCAGTTCTTC. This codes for CAWSVPYASGHNEQFF. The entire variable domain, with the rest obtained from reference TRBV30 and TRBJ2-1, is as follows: SQTIHQWPATLVQPVGSPLSLECTVEGTSNPNLYWYRQAAGRGLQLLFYSVGIGQISSEVPQNLSASRPQDRQFILSSKKLLLSDSGFYLCAWSVPYASGHNEQFFGPGTRLTVL.

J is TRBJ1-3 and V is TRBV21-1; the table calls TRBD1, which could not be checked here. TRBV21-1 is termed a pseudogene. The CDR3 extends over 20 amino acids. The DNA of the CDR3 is TGTGCCAGCAAACATCAAGGGCAGGGCCACGATTCTGGTTCTGGAAACACCATATATTTT. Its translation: CASKHQGQGHDSGSGNTIYF.

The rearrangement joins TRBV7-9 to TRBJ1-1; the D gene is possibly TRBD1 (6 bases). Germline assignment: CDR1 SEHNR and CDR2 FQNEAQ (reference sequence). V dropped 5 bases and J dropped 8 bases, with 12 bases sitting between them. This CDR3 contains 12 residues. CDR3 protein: CASSPTGKEAFF. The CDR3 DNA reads TGTGCCAGCAGCCCCACAGGGAAGGAAGCTTTCTTT.

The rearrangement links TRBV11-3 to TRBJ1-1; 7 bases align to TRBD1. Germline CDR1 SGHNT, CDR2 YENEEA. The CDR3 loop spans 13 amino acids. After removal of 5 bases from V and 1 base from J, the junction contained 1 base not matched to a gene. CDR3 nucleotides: TGTGCCAGCAGCCGACAGGGGAACACTGAAGCTTTCTTT. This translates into CASSRQGNTEAFF.

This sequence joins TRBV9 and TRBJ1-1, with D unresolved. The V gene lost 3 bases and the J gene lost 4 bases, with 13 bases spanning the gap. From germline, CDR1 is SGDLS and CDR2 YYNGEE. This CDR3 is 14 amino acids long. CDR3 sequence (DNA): TGTGCCAGCAGCGCCGACGGGATGGGCACTGAAGCTTTCTTT. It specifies CASSADGMGTEAFF.

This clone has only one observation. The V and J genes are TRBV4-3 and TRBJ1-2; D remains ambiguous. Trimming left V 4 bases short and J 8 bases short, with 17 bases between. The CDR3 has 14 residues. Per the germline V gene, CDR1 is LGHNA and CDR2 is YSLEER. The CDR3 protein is CASSLRGTVRGYTF. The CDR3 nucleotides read TGCGCCAGCAGCCTCCGGGGAACAGTCCGCGGCTACACCTTC.

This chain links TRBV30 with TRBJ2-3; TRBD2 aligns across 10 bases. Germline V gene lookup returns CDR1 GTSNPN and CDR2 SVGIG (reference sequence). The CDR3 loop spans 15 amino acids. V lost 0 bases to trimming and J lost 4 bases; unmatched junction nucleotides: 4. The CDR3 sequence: CAWSVAGGGADTQYF. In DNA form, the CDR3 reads TGTGCCTGGAGTGTAGCGGGAGGGGGGGCAGATACGCAGTATTTT.

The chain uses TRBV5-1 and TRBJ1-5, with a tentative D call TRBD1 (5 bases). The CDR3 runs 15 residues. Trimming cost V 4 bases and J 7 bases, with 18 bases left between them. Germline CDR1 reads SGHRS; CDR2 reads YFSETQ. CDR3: CASSPGQRVGQPQHF. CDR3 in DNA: TGCGCCAGCAGCCCAGGACAAAGGGTGGGGCAGCCCCAGCATTTT.

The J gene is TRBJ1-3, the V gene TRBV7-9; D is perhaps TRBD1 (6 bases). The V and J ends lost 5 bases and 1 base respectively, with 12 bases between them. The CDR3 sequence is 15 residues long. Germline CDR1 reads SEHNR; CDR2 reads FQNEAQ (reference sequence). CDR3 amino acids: CASSQQQGSGNTIYF. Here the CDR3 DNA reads TGTGCCAGCAGCCAACAGCAGGGGTCTGGAAACACCATATATTTT.

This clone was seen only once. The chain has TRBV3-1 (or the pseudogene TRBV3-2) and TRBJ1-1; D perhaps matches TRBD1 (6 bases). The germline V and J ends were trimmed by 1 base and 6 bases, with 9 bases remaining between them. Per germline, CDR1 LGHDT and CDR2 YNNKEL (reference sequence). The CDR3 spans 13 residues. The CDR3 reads CASSQVAGAEAFF. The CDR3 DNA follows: TGTGCCAGCAGCCAAGTGGCAGGGGCTGAAGCTTTCTTT.

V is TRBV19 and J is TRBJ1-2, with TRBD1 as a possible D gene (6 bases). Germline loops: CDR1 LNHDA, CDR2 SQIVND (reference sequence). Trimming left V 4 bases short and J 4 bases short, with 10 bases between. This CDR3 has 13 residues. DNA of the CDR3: TGTGCCAGTAGTACAGGGGAAGGCTATGGCTACACCTTC. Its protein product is CASSTGEGYGYTF.

CDR3 nucleotide sequence: TGTGCCAGCAGTGATTGGGACAGGGGCACCCGGGAGCAGTTCTTC. Translation gives CASSDWDRGTREQFF. The chain carries TRBV2 and TRBJ2-1; 10 bases map to TRBD1. The trim removed 3 bases at V and 10 bases at J, leaving 9 bases unmatched. CDR3 length: 15 amino acids. Per germline, CDR1 SNHLY and CDR2 FYNNEI.

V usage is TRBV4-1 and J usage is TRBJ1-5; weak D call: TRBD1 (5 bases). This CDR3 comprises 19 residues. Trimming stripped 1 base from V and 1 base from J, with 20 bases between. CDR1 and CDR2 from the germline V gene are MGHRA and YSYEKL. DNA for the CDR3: TGCGCCAGCAGCCAAGGGGGCGGGAAAGGCCGTTTGAGCAATCAGCCCCAGCATTTT. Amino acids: CASSQGGGKGRLSNQPQHF.

CDR3 DNA: TGTGCCAGCAGCGAGAGATCAGGGTGGAGCAATCAGCCCCAGCATTTT. This sequence encodes CASSERSGWSNQPQHF. The chain is built from TRBV11-2 and TRBJ1-5, with D maybe TRBD1 (5 bases). The germline CDR1 and CDR2 sequences are SGHAT and FQNNGV. Trimming cost V 5 bases and J 1 base, with 15 bases left between them. There are 16 residues in the CDR3.

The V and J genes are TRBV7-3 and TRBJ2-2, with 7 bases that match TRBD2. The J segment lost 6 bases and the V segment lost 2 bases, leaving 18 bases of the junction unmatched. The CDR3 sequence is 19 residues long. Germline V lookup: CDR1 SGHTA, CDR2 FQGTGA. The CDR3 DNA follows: TGTGCCAGCAGCTTAGGGTTAGGTGGCGGGAGAGGAAGAGCCGGGGAGCTGTTTTTT. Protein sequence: CASSLGLGGGRGRAGELFF.

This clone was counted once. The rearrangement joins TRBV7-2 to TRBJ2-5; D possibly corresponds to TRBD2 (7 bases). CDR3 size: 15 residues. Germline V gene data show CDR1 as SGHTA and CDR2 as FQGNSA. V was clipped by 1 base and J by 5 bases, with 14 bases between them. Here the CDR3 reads CASSLGGGGRETQYF. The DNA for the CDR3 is TGTGCCAGCAGCTTAGGGGGAGGGGGAAGGGAGACCCAGTACTTC.

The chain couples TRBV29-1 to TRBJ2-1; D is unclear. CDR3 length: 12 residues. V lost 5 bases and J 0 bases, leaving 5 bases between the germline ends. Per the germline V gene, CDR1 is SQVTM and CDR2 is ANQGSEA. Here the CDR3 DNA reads TGCAGCGTTCGGGTCTCCTACAATGAGCAGTTCTTC. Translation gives CSVRVSYNEQFF.

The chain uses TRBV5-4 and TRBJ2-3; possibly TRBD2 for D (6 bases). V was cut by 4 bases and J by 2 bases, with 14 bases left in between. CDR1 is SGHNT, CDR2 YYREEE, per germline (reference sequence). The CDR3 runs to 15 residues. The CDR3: CASSPIGRHTDTQYF. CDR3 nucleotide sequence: TGTGCCAGCAGCCCTATAGGGAGGCACACAGATACGCAGTATTTT. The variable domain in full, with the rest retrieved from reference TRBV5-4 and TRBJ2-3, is ETGVTQSPTHLIKTRGQQVTLRCSSQSGHNTVSWYQQALGQGPQFIFQYYREEENGRGNFPPRFSGLQFPNYSSELNVNALELDDSALYLCASSPIGRHTDTQYFGPGTRLTVL.

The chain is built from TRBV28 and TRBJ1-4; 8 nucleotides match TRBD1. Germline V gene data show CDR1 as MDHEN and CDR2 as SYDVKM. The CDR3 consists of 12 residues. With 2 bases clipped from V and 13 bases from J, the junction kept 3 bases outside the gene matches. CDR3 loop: CASSLGQGRLFF. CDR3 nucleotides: TGTGCCAGCAGTTTAGGACAGGGTCGACTGTTTTTT.

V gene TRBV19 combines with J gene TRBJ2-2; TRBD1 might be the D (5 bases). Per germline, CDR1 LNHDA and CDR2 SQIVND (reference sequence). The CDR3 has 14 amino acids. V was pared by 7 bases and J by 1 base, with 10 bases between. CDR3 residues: CASTKGLNTGELFF. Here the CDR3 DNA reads TGTGCCAGTACAAAGGGGCTGAACACCGGGGAGCTGTTTTTT.

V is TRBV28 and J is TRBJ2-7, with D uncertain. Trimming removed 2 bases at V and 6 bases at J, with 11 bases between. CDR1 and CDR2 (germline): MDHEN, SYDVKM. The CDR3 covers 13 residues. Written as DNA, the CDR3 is TGTGCCAGCAGTTTAAATTCAGGCCTCGAGCAGTACTTC. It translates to CASSLNSGLEQYF.

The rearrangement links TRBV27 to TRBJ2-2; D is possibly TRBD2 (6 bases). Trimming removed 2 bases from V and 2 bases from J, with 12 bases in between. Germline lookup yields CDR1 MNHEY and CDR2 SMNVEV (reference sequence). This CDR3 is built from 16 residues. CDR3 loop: CASSLVFGSNTGELFF. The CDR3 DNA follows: TGTGCCAGCAGTTTAGTGTTCGGGAGCAACACCGGGGAGCTGTTTTTT.

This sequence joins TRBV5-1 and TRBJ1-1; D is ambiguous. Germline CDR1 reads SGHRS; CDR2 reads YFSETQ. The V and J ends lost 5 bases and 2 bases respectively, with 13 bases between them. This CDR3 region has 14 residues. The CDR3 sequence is CASRWEARNTEAFF. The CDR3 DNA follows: TGCGCCAGCAGATGGGAGGCCCGCAACACTGAAGCTTTCTTT.